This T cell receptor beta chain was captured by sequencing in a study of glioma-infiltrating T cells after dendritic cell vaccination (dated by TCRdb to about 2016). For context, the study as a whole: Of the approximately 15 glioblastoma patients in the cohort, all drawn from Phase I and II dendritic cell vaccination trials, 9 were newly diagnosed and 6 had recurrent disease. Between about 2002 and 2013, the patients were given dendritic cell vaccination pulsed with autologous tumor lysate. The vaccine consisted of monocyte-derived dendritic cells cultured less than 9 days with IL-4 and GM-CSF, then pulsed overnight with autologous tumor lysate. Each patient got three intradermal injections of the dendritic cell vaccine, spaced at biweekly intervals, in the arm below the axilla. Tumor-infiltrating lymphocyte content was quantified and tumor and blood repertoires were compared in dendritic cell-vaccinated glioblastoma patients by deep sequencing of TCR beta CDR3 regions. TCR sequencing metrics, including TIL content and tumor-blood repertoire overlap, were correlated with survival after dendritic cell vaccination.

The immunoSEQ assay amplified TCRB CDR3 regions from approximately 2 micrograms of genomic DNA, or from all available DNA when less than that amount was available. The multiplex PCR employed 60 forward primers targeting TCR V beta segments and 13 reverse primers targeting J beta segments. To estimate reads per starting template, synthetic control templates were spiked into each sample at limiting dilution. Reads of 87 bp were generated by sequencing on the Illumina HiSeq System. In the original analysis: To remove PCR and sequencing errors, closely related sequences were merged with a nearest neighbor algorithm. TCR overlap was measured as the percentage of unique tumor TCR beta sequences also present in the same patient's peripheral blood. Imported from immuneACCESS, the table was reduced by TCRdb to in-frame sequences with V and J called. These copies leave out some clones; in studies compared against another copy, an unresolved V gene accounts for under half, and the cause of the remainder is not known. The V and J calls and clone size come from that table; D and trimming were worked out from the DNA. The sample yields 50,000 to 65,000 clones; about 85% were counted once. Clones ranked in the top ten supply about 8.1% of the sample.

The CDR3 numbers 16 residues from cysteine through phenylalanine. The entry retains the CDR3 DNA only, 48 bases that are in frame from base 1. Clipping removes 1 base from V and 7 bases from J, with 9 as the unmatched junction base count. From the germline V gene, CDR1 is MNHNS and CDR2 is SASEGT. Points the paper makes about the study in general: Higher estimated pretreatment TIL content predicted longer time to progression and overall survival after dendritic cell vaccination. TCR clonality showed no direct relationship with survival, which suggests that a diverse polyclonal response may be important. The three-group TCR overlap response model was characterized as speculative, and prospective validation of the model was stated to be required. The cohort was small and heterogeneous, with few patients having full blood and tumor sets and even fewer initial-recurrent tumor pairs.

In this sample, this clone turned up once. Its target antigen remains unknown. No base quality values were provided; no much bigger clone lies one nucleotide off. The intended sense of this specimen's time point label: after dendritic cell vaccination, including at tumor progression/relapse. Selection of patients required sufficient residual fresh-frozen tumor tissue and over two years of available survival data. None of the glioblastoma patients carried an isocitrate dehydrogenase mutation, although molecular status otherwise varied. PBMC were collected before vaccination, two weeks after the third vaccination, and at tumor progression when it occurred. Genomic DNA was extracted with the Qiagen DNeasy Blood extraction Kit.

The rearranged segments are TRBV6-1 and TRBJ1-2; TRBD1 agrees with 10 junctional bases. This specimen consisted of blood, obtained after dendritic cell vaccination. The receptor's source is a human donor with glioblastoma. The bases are TGTGCCAGCAGTGAAGAATTGACAGGGGGCGGGTCTGGCTACACCTTC. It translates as CASSEELTGGGSGYTF.